This T cell receptor (beta chain) was retrieved from a study of T cell responses to AZD1222 COVID-19 vaccine. Study findings and constraints: Females made up more of the donors, who were largely white British, and clonal diversity may have come out too low. Per reports, nearly half of all spike-specific TCRs target regions that are unmutated in variants. Repertoires were sampled only after the peak T cell response.

Concerning this clone: Its antigen is unidentified.

Measured with immunoSEQ multiplex PCR; TCRdb has only the in-frame clones, and not every one. The table includes 150,000 to 180,000 clones, approximately 87% detected once. Germline lookup yields CDR1 LNHDA and CDR2 SQIVND (reference sequence). The CDR3 runs 16 residues. The trim removed 4 bases at V and 4 bases at J, leaving 7 bases unmatched. The source of this sequence is an adult in good health. The source material was peripheral blood, sampled on day 0 of MenACWY control vaccination. The V and J genes are TRBV19 and TRBJ2-1; 10 nucleotides align to TRBD1. The CDR3 region is CASSSGQGGRYNEQFF. CDR3 nucleotides: TGTGCCAGTAGTAGCGGACAGGGGGGAAGATACAATGAGCAGTTCTTC.